The 26 T cell receptor beta chains below all came from one sample that was sequenced in a study of blood T cell repertoires in COVID-19. Here immunoSEQ multiplex PCR was the method, and the copy in TCRdb shows in-frame clones only, minus some. The sample shows about 59,000 clones, roughly 91% of them seen only once. Sequencing was performed on peripheral blood. The receptors here all came from a human donor in a cohort sampled during active COVID-19.

The chain links TRBV11-2 to TRBJ2-3, with D maybe TRBD2 (5 bases). Germline V gene lookup returns CDR1 SGHAT and CDR2 FQNNGV. The germline V and J ends were trimmed by 3 bases and 2 bases, with 9 bases remaining between them. The CDR3 covers 14 residues. CDR3 residues: CASSFRGSTDTQYF. The CDR3 bases are TGTGCCAGCAGCTTTCGAGGGTCCACAGATACGCAGTATTTT.

The chain has TRBV7-3 and TRBJ2-3; 8 positions match TRBD2. Germline lookup yields CDR1 SGHTA and CDR2 FQGTGA. This CDR3 spans 15 amino acids. V shed 5 bases, J shed 0 bases, and the junction held 4 bases outside the gene matches. The CDR3: CASSPRTSSTDTQYF. The CDR3 nucleotides read TGTGCCAGCAGCCCTCGGACTAGCAGCACAGATACGCAGTATTTT. Using reference TRBV7-3 and TRBJ2-3 for the parts outside the CDR3, the full variable domain is GAGVSQTPSNKVTEKGKYVELRCDPISGHTALYWYRQSLGQGPEFLIYFQGTGAADDSGLPNDRFFAVRPEGSVSTLKIQRTERGDSAVYLCASSPRTSSTDTQYFGPGTRLTVL.

The rearrangement links TRBV7-9 to TRBJ2-1, with 12 bases matching TRBD2. V lost 5 bases, J lost 6 bases, and 8 bases stayed unmatched. Germline CDR1 and CDR2: SEHNR and FQNEAQ (reference sequence). The CDR3 covers 16 residues. The chain's CDR3 is CASSHKLAGGLNEQFF. The CDR3 DNA reads TGTGCCAGCAGCCATAAGCTAGCGGGGGGGCTCAATGAGCAGTTCTTC.

V usage is TRBV28 and J usage is TRBJ2-1, with TRBD2 matching over 10 bases. V shed 4 bases and J 7 bases; nucleotides not matched to a gene: 7. The CDR3 is made up of 15 amino acids. Germline V gene lookup returns CDR1 MDHEN and CDR2 SYDVKM. The CDR3 here is CASSSRELAGNEQFF. CDR3 bases: TGTGCCAGCAGTTCCCGAGAACTAGCGGGAAATGAGCAGTTCTTC.

V gene TRBV3-1 (or the pseudogene TRBV3-2) combines with J gene TRBJ2-1; D ambiguous. Trimming removed 1 base from V and 10 bases from J, with 11 bases in between. CDR1 is LGHDT, CDR2 YNNKEL, per germline (reference sequence). The CDR3 totals 13 residues. CDR3 sequence: CASSQGPSGEQFF. CDR3 nucleotides: TGTGCCAGCAGCCAAGGGCCATCCGGGGAGCAGTTCTTC.

V gene TRBV7-3 combines with J gene TRBJ1-1, with D tentatively TRBD1 (5 bases). Trimming took off 0 bases at V and 6 bases at J, with 8 bases between the two ends. Looked up from germline, CDR1 is SGHTA and CDR2 is FQGTGA. The CDR3 sequence is 13 residues long. CDR3 sequence (DNA): TGTGCCAGCAGCTTAACTGGGGGGGCTGAAGCTTTCTTT. Residues: CASSLTGGAEAFF.

The genes are TRBV3-1 (or the pseudogene TRBV3-2) and TRBJ2-1, with 8 bases fitting TRBD2. The CDR3 consists of 15 residues. The J segment lost 11 bases and the V segment lost 0 bases, leaving 9 bases of the junction unmatched. Germline CDR1 and CDR2: LGHDT and YNNKEL (reference sequence). The CDR3 here is CASSQEQIVAGKQFF. CDR3 bases: TGTGCCAGCAGCCAAGAGCAGATTGTAGCGGGGAAGCAGTTCTTC.

This clone was counted a single time. The chain recombines TRBV9 with TRBJ2-3; TRBD2 aligns across 8 bases. The CDR3 spans 20 residues. CDR1 and CDR2 (germline): SGDLS, YYNGEE. The trim removed 2 bases at V and 2 bases at J, leaving 19 bases unmatched. CDR3 loop: CASSVSPLIQAGVYTDTQYF. CDR3 coding DNA: TGTGCCAGCAGCGTGAGCCCCCTGATTCAAGCGGGGGTTTACACAGATACGCAGTATTTT.

The genes are TRBV10-1 and TRBJ2-2; possibly TRBD2 for D (5 bases). This CDR3 has 13 amino acids. The V end was cut by 3 bases, the J end by 5 bases, with 7 bases between. The germline V gene has CDR1 WNHNN and CDR2 SYGVQD (reference sequence). The CDR3 region is CASSDPGTGELFF. CDR3 sequence (DNA): TGCGCCAGCAGTGATCCGGGAACCGGGGAGCTGTTTTTT.

This chain uses TRBV9 with TRBJ1-1; a possible D gene is TRBD1 (5 bases). Between the trimmed V and J ends, which lost 0 bases and 4 bases, there was a span of 10 bases. Germline V gene sequence: CDR1 SGDLS, CDR2 YYNGEE. CDR3 length: 14 residues. The CDR3 coding sequence is TGTGCCAGCAGCGTAGGTATAGGGGTCACTGAAGCTTTCTTT. Translating it yields CASSVGIGVTEAFF.

CDR3 loop: CATSRVTGSSGANVLTF. The CDR3 DNA reads TGTGCCACCAGCAGAGTTACAGGAAGCTCTGGGGCCAACGTCCTGACTTTC. The gene calls are TRBV15 and TRBJ2-6; D is perhaps TRBD1 (5 bases). V gave up 1 base and J gave up 0 bases, with 10 bases separating them. CDR3 length: 17 residues. In germline, CDR1 is LNHNV, CDR2 YYDKDF (reference sequence).

The chain couples TRBV3-1 (or the pseudogene TRBV3-2) to TRBJ1-5, with 7 nucleotides matching TRBD1. The V gene's germline CDR1 is LGHDT and CDR2 YNNKEL (reference sequence). The CDR3 is 15 amino acids. J lost 7 bases, V lost 2 bases, and 8 bases had no gene match. The CDR3 nucleotides are TGTGCCAGCAGCCAAAAGGGGGCTGCCTCCCAGCCCCAGCATTTT. Amino acid sequence: CASSQKGAASQPQHF.

The chain couples TRBV7-2 to TRBJ1-1; TRBD1 is a possible D gene (5 bases). The V end lost 2 bases, the J end lost 4 bases, and 14 bases lay between the germline ends. Germline V gene lookup returns CDR1 SGHTA and CDR2 FQGNSA. The CDR3 has 15 residues. The CDR3 loop is CASSLIGGGGTEAFF. CDR3 in DNA: TGTGCCAGCAGCTTAATCGGCGGGGGAGGCACTGAAGCTTTCTTT.

The chain joins TRBV10-2 to TRBJ1-6; D unclear. CDR1 is WSHSY, CDR2 SAAADI, per germline. The CDR3 is 16 residues long. With 3 bases removed from V and 7 bases from J, the gap between germline ends came to 16 bases. DNA for the CDR3: TGCGCCAGCAGTGATCCTACGGGGAGAGGCAATTCACCCCTCCACTTT. It specifies CASSDPTGRGNSPLHF.

This sequence joins TRBV5-6 and TRBJ1-6; 7 bases fit TRBD1. Trimming removed 2 bases from V and 8 bases from J; junction bases left unmatched: 10. The CDR3 extends over 16 amino acids. Per the germline V gene, CDR1 is SGHDT and CDR2 is YYEEEE. As DNA, the CDR3 is TGTGCCAGCAGCTTTTTGGCAGGGGGATCTCATTCACCCCTCCACTTT. It is translated as CASSFLAGGSHSPLHF.

The chain has TRBV12-5 and TRBJ1-2; D may be TRBD1 (6 bases). The CDR3 spans 16 residues. Between the trimmed V and J ends, which lost 5 bases and 5 bases, there was a span of 21 bases. Germline V gene data show CDR1 as LGHNT and CDR2 as FRNRAP. The CDR3 here is CASGPSGRGRGYGYTF. DNA for the CDR3: TGTGCTAGTGGTCCGTCCGGTAGGGGGAGAGGGTATGGCTACACCTTC. Together with reference TRBV12-5 and TRBJ1-2, the CDR3 gives the full variable domain: DARVTQTPRHKVTEMGQEVTMRCQPILGHNTVFWYRQTMMQGLELLAYFRNRAPLDDSGMPKDRFSAEMPDATLATLKIQPSEPRDSAVYFCASGPSGRGRGYGYTFGSGTRLTVV.

V gene TRBV5-1 combines with J gene TRBJ2-3, with D maybe TRBD1 (5 bases). This CDR3 region has 15 residues. The V and J ends lost 4 bases and 6 bases respectively, with 18 bases between them. CDR1 and CDR2 (germline): SGHRS, YFSETQ. CDR3 coding DNA: TGCGCCAGCAGCCCCGGTGATAAGGGGTGGGATACGCAGTATTTT. It encodes CASSPGDKGWDTQYF.

This chain connects TRBV11-2 to TRBJ2-7; D might be TRBD2 (5 bases). Per germline, CDR1 SGHAT and CDR2 FQNNGV. V dropped 1 base and J dropped 1 base, with 11 bases sitting between them. There are 15 residues in the CDR3. The CDR3: CASSLAFGDSYEQYF. The CDR3 DNA reads TGTGCCAGCAGCTTAGCCTTCGGGGATTCCTACGAGCAGTACTTC.

V usage is TRBV30 and J usage is TRBJ1-4, with D possibly being TRBD1 (6 bases). Trimming shortened V by 2 bases and J by 8 bases, and 15 bases separated the two germline ends. CDR3 length: 14 residues. Germline values: CDR1 GTSNPN, CDR2 SVGIG (reference sequence). The CDR3 DNA is TGTGCCTGGAGTCCACAGGGAGTAAGGGAAAAACTGTTTTTT. It encodes CAWSPQGVREKLFF.

V and J are TRBV19 and TRBJ1-5; 8 bases map to TRBD1. With V trimmed by 2 bases and J by 5 bases, 5 bases remained unmatched. There are 15 residues in the CDR3. Germline V CDR1 and CDR2: LNHDA, SQIVND (reference sequence). The CDR3 is CASSIQTGVYQPQHF. The CDR3 nucleotides read TGTGCCAGTAGTATACAGACAGGGGTATATCAGCCCCAGCATTTT.

The chain joins TRBV19 to TRBJ2-2, with 8 bases fitting TRBD2. J gave up 4 bases and V 7 bases, and 14 bases lay outside the gene matches. This CDR3 has 17 residues. Germline CDR1 and CDR2: LNHDA and SQIVND (reference sequence). The CDR3 nucleotides are TGTGCCAGTATCCCCAGACTTAGCGGGACGGGCACCGGGGAGCTGTTTTTT. Residues: CASIPRLSGTGTGELFF. The full variable domain, completed using reference TRBV19 and TRBJ2-2, is DGGITQSPKYLFRKEGQNVTLSCEQNLNHDAMYWYRQDPGQGLRLIYYSQIVNDFQKGDIAEGYSVSREKKESFPLTVTSAQKNPTAFYLCASIPRLSGTGTGELFFGEGSRLTVL.

The J gene is TRBJ2-7, the V gene TRBV7-3, with 9 nucleotides matching TRBD1. CDR1 is SGHTA and CDR2 is FQGTGA in the germline V gene. After removal of 5 bases from V and 5 bases from J, the junction contained 7 bases not matched to a gene. This CDR3 has 14 amino acids. The CDR3 loop is CASSIGQGRNEQYF. The DNA of the CDR3 is TGTGCCAGCAGCATAGGACAGGGGAGAAACGAGCAGTACTTC.

The rearrangement links TRBV3-1 (or the pseudogene TRBV3-2) to TRBJ2-2; 8 bases are shared with TRBD1. Germline-derived CDR1 and CDR2 are LGHDT and YNNKEL (reference sequence). The CDR3 has 16 amino acids. J was trimmed by 5 bases and V by 7 bases; bases with no gene match: 12. The CDR3 protein is CASNNFGTGLTGELFF. The CDR3 nucleotides read TGTGCCAGCAACAATTTCGGGACAGGCCTAACCGGGGAGCTGTTTTTT.

The genes are TRBV3-1 (or the pseudogene TRBV3-2) and TRBJ2-1, with 12 positions matching TRBD2. The CDR3 covers 15 residues. The junction had 3 bases not matched to a gene; V was cut back by 3 bases and J by 6 bases. Germline CDR1 reads LGHDT; CDR2 reads YNNKEL (reference sequence). The CDR3 nucleotides are TGTGCCAGCAGCCACCTAGCGGGGGGGTTCAATGAGCAGTTCTTC. This encodes CASSHLAGGFNEQFF.

This clone was recorded only once. The CDR3 here is CASSLGTRQYF. The DNA of the CDR3 is TGTGCCAGCAGCTTGGGGACTAGGCAGTATTTT. The chain recombines TRBV5-4 with TRBJ2-3; 7 nucleotides agree with TRBD2. CDR1 and CDR2 (germline): SGHNT, YYREEE (reference sequence). The trim removed 0 bases at V and 11 bases at J, leaving 0 bases unmatched. The CDR3 is 11 residues long.

The chain links TRBV2 to TRBJ1-3, with D unresolved. The germline V gene has CDR1 SNHLY and CDR2 FYNNEI. The CDR3 has 12 amino acids. The V end was cut by 6 bases, the J end by 9 bases, with 12 bases between. The CDR3 sequence: CASRREGGTIYF. DNA of the CDR3: TGTGCCAGCAGACGCGAAGGCGGCACCATATATTTT.